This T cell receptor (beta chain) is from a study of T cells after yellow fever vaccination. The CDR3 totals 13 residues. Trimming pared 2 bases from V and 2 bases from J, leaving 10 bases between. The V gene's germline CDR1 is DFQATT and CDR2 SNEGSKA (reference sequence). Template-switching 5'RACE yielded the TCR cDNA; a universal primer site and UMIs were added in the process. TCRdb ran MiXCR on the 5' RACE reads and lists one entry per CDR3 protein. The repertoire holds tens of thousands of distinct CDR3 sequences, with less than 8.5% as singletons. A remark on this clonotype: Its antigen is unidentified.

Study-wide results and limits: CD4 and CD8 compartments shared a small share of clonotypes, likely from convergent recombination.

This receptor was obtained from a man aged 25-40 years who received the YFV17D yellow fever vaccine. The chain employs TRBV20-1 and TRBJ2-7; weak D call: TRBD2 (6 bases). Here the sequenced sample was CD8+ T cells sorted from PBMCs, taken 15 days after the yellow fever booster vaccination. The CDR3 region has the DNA TGCAGTGCTAGACTGCGGGGAACCTACGAGCAGTACTTC. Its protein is CSARLRGTYEQYF.